This T cell receptor beta chain derives from a study of regulatory T cells in long-lasting Graves disease. Turning to the study itself: The antithyroid drugs taken by newly diagnosed Graves' patients had been used for under 3 months. Study results and limitations: Persistent Graves' patients showed less TCR diversity than newly diagnosed patients showed.

Assembly of TCR beta libraries relied on iRepertoire HTBI primers together with Arm-PCR of CDR3 regions. Via MiXCR, TCRdb re-called the multiplex PCR reads, giving one row per CDR3 protein. The repertoire holds about 440,000 distinct CDR3 sequences, approximately 15% seen once, with roughly a sixth in the top ten. Time point of the sample: newly diagnosed GD, antithyroid drugs for less than 3 months. There was RNA extracted from PBMCs, and the TCR library was made from it. In germline, CDR1 is SGHAT, CDR2 FQDESV (reference sequence). Trimming removed 5 bases from V and 0 bases from J, with 11 bases in between. This CDR3 has 15 residues. Ten or more counts support this clonotype. Its specificity is not known. This same sample was also part of a study on T cells in Graves' hyperthyroidism and ophthalmopathy. From that report: Patients showing uncontrolled infection, other autoimmune disease, pregnancy or lactation were ineligible.

The TCR originated in a woman aged 25 to 39 with Graves disease. This chain joins TRBV11-1 and TRBJ2-1, with a weak D call TRBD1 (6 bases). This material consisted of peripheral blood mononuclear cells (PBMCs), taken at new diagnosis, from a patient treated with antithyroid drugs. Here the CDR3 DNA reads TGTGCCAGCAGCCAAGACAGGAGCTCCTACAATGAGCAGTTCTTC. Its translation is CASSQDRSSYNEQFF.